This T cell receptor (beta chain) was captured in a study of PD-L1 blockade in urothelial cancer. Study overall: Patients had received 0 to 3 prior chemotherapy regimens.

Time point noted: peripheral blood 6 weeks after treatment start. Sample numbers ranged from 1 to 8 per patient, encompassing pretreatment and on-treatment collections. Notes on the study in general: Clones that were tumor-associated expanded more in the blood of durable-benefit patients at 3 weeks.

About this clone: What it recognizes is unknown.

This CDR3 contains 15 residues. The V gene lost 0 bases and the J gene lost 1 base, with 7 bases spanning the gap. Germline loops: CDR1 ENHRY, CDR2 SYGVKD. Libraries were prepared by immunoSEQ multiplex PCR; TCRdb keeps only in-frame clonotypes and omits some of them. The sample includes roughly 45,000 clones, roughly 80% of them seen just once. The sequence came from a man aged 70 or older with urothelial cancer. The gene calls are TRBV10-3 and TRBJ1-3, with D perhaps matching TRBD1 (5 bases). Specimen: PBMCs, collected around atezolizumab (anti-PD-L1) treatment. Here the CDR3 DNA reads TGTGCCATCAGTGAGTCGCAGGGATCTGGAAACACCATATATTTT. Translated: CAISESQGSGNTIYF.